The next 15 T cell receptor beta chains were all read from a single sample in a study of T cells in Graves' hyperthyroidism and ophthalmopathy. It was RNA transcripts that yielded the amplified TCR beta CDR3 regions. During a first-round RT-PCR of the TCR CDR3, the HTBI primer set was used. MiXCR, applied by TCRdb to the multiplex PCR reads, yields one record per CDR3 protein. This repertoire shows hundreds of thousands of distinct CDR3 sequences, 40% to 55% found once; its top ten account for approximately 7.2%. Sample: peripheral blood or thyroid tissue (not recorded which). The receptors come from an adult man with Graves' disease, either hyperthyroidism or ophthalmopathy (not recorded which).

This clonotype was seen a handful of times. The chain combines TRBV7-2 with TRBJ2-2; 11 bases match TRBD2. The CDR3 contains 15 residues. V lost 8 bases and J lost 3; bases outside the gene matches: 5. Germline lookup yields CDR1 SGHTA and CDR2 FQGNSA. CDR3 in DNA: TGTGCCAGCCGGCCACTAGCGGGAGACACCGGGGAGCTGTTTTTT. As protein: CASRPLAGDTGELFF.

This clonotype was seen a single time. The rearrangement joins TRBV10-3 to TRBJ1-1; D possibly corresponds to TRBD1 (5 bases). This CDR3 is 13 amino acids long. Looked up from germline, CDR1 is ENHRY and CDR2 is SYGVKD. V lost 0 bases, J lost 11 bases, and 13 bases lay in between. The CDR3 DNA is TGTGCCATCAGTGAGTCTTCGGGGGTGAACGCTTTCTTT. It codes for CAISESSGVNAFF.

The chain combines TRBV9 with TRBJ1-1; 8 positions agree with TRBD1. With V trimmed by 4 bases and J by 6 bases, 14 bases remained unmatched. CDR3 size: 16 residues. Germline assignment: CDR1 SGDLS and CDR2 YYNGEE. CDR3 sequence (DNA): TGTGCCAGCAGCTTTCTACCCAGGGGGCGAGGCGCTGAAGCTTTCTTT. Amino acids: CASSFLPRGRGAEAFF.

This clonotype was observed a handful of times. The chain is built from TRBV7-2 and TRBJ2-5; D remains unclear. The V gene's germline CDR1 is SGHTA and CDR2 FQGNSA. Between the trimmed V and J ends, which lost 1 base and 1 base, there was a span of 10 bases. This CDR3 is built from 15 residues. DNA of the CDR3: TGTGCCAGCAGCTTAGAGTGGGCTAGCCAAGAGACCCAGTACTTC. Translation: CASSLEWASQETQYF.

CDR3 in DNA: TGTGCCACCAGTGCCGGGAGTCACTATGGCTACACCTTC. Translation gives CATSAGSHYGYTF. The V call is TRBV24-1, the J call TRBJ1-2; D is uncertain. CDR3 length equals 13 residues. The V end was cut by 5 bases, the J end by 3 bases, with 9 bases between. Looked up from germline, CDR1 is KGHDR and CDR2 is SFDVKD.

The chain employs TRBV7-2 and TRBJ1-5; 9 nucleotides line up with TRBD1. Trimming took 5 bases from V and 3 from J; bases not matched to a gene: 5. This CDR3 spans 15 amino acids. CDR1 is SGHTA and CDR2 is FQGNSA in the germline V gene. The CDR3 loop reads CASSQTGGNNQPQHF. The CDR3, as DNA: TGTGCCAGCAGCCAGACAGGGGGAAACAATCAGCCCCAGCATTTT.

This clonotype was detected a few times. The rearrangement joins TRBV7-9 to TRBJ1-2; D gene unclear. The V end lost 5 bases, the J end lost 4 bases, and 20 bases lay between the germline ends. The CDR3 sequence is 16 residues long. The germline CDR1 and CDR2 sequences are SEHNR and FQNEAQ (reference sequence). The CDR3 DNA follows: TGTGCCAGCAGCCAAGATCGGTGGGTTCTAGGCTATGGCTACACCTTC. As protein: CASSQDRWVLGYGYTF.

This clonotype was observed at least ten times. The CDR3 DNA sequence: TGTGCCAGCAGACAGGGGTTATCGAGCAATCAGCCCCAGCATTTT. It is translated as CASRQGLSSNQPQHF. The rearrangement uses TRBV7-9 and TRBJ1-5, with 7 bases matching TRBD1. Germline trimming cut 6 bases from V and 1 base from J; bases unmatched to any gene: 6. Germline V gene sequence: CDR1 SEHNR, CDR2 FQNEAQ (reference sequence). CDR3 size: 15 residues.

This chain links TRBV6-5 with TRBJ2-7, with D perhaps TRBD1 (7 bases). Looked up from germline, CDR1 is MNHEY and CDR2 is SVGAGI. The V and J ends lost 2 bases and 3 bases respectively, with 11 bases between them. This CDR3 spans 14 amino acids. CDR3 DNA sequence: TGTGCCAGCAGTTACAGGCAGGGGGGCTACGAGCAGTACTTC. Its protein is CASSYRQGGYEQYF.

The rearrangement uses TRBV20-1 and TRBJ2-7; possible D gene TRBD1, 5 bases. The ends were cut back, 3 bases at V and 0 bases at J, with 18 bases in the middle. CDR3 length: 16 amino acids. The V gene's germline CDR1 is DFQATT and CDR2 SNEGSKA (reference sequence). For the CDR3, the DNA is TGCAGTGCTAGCCTGGGGCAGGCCTGGAGCTCCTACGAGCAGTACTTC. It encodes CSASLGQAWSSYEQYF.

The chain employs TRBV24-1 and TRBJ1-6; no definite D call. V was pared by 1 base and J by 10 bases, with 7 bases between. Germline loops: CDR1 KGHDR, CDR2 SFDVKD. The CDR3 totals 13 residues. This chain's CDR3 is CATSDLAGSPLHF. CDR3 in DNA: TGTGCCACCAGTGATTTAGCAGGATCACCCCTCCACTTT.

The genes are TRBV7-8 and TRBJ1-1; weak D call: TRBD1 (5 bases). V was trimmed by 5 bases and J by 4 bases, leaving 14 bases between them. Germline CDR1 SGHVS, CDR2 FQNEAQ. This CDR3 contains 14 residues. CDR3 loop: CASSAGSGLTEAFF. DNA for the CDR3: TGTGCCAGCAGCGCCGGCTCGGGGCTCACTGAAGCTTTCTTT.

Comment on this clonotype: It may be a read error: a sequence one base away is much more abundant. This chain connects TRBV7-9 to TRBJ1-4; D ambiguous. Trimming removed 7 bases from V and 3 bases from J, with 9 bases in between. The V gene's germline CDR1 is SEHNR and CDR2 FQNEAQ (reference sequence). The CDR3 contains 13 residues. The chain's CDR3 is CASTSPANEKLFF. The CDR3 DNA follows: TGTGCCAGCACCTCACCAGCTAATGAAAAACTGTTTTTT. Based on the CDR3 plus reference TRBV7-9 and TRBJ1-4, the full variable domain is DTGVSQNPRHKITKRGQNVTFRCDPISEHNRLYWYRQTLGQGPEFLTYFQNEAQLEKSRLLSDRFSAERPKGSFSTLEIQRTEQGDSAMYLCASTSPANEKLFFGSGTQLSVL.

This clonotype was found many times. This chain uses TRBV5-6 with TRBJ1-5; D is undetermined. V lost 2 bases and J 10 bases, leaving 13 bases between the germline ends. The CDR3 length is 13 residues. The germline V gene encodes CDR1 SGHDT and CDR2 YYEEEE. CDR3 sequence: CASSLAGGLPQHF. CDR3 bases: TGTGCCAGCAGCTTAGCAGGAGGTTTACCCCAGCATTTT. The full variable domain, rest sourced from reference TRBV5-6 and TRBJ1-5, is DAGVTQSPTHLIKTRGQQVTLRCSPKSGHDTVSWYQQALGQGPQFIFQYYEEEERQRGNFPDRFSGHQFPNYSSELNVNALLLGDSALYLCASSLAGGLPQHFGDGTRLSIL.

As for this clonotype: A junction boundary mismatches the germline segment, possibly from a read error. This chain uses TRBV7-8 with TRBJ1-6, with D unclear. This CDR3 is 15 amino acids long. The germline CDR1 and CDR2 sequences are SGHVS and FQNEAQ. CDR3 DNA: TGCGCCAGCAGCCAAGATCCAGTTCGAAATTCACCCTTCCACTTT. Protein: CASSQDPVRNSPFHF.